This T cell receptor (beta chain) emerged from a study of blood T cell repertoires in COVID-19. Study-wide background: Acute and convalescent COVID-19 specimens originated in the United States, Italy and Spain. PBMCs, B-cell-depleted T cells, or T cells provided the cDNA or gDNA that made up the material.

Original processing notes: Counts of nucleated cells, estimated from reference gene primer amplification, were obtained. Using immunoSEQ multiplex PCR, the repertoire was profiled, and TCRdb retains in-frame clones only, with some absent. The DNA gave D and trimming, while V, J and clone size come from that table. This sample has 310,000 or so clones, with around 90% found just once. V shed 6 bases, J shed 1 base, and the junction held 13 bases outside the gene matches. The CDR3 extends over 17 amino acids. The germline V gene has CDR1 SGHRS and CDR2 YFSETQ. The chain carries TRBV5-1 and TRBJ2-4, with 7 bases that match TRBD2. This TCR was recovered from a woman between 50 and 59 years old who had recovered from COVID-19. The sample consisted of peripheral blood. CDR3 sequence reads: CASTGEPWREAKNIQYF. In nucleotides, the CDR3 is TGCGCCAGCACCGGGGAGCCGTGGCGGGAGGCCAAAAACATTCAGTACTTC.